These 15 T cell receptor beta chains share one sample of origin, sequenced in a study of shared clonotypes between healthy human individuals. Repertoires were generated with immunoSEQ multiplex PCR, while TCRdb's copy carries only in-frame clones and drops some. This sample yields under 650,000 clones, of which 90% to 97% are seen a single time; 0.055% to 0.075% belongs to the top ten. The sequenced sample was naive CD4+ T cells sorted from blood. Documented subset: CD45RA+ positively selected. These receptors were taken from a woman aged 25-40 years in good health.

The chain links TRBV2 to TRBJ1-1; the match to TRBD1 covers 9 bases. CDR1 and CDR2 (germline): SNHLY, FYNNEI. The CDR3 length is 15 residues. The J segment lost 2 bases and the V segment lost 6 bases, leaving 7 bases of the junction unmatched. In DNA, the CDR3 is TGTGCCAGCAGAGGGACAGGGACTACAAACACTGAAGCTTTCTTT. Its translation: CASRGTGTTNTEAFF.

CDR3: CASSVSGTAYGYTF. The DNA of the CDR3 is TGTGCCAGCAGTGTAAGCGGGACAGCCTATGGCTACACCTTC. The chain employs TRBV6-1 and TRBJ1-2; the match to TRBD1 covers 7 bases. Germline-derived CDR1 and CDR2 are MNHNS and SASEGT. The ends lost 4 bases at V and 4 bases at J; junction bases unmatched: 6. This CDR3 spans 14 amino acids.

This chain joins TRBV5-1 and TRBJ1-5, with 10 bases fitting TRBD1. CDR3 length: 15 amino acids. V gave up 4 bases and J gave up 5 bases; unmatched junction bases: 6. Germline values: CDR1 SGHRS, CDR2 YFSETQ. CDR3: CASSVGQGDDQPQHF. CDR3 DNA: TGCGCCAGCAGCGTCGGACAGGGGGACGATCAGCCCCAGCATTTT.

This chain connects TRBV7-2 to TRBJ2-1, with 9 nucleotides matching TRBD2. The CDR3 has 14 residues. J was trimmed by 9 bases and V by 4 bases; bases with no gene match: 7. In germline, CDR1 is SGHTA, CDR2 FQGNSA. CDR3 sequence: CASSSHRSGSEQFF. CDR3 nucleotide sequence: TGTGCCAGCAGCTCCCACCGTAGCGGGAGTGAGCAGTTCTTC.

This chain links TRBV2 with TRBJ2-6; no firm D call. CDR3 length: 16 residues. Germline V gives CDR1 SNHLY, CDR2 FYNNEI. V was cut by 7 bases and J by 0 bases, with 13 bases left in between. The CDR3 spells CASTLGGYSGANVLTF. CDR3 sequence (DNA): TGTGCCAGCACCCTGGGCGGATACTCTGGGGCCAACGTCCTGACTTTC. Filled out from reference TRBV2 and TRBJ2-6, the complete variable domain reads EPEVTQTPSHQVTQMGQEVILRCVPISNHLYFYWYRQILGQKVEFLVSFYNNEISEKSEIFDDQFSVERPDGSNFTLKIRSTKLEDSAMYFCASTLGGYSGANVLTFGAGSRLTVL.

The J gene is TRBJ2-5, the V gene TRBV28; 8 positions match TRBD1. The J call may not be correct, given that the DNA end is closer to TRBJ2-7. Germline loops: CDR1 MDHEN, CDR2 SYDVKM. This CDR3 has 12 amino acids. The DNA for the CDR3 is TGTGCCAGTTTCGACAGGGGACACGAGCAGTACTTC. It is translated as CASFDRGHEQYF.

This clone was seen a single time. J is TRBJ1-5 and V is TRBV6-5; D gene unclear. CDR3 length: 15 amino acids. The V end was cut by 4 bases, the J end by 2 bases, with 12 bases between. Germline CDR1 is MNHEY and CDR2 is SVGAGI. The CDR3 DNA reads as TGTGCCAGCAGTTCGGATAGTAGGGGCAATCAGCCCCAGCATTTT. Protein: CASSSDSRGNQPQHF.

This sequence joins TRBV5-1 and TRBJ2-5, with D maybe TRBD2 (5 bases). Deletions cut 3 bases from V and 1 base from J, with 16 bases between. This CDR3 comprises 16 residues. CDR1 is SGHRS, CDR2 YFSETQ, per germline. CDR3 residues: CASSWGEGGPQETQYF. DNA for the CDR3: TGCGCCAGCAGCTGGGGAGAAGGCGGGCCCCAAGAGACCCAGTACTTC.

The genes are TRBV25-1 and TRBJ2-3, with TRBD2 identical over 7 bases. This CDR3 has 14 amino acids. CDR1 MGHDK and CDR2 SYGVNS come from the germline V gene. J gave up 3 bases and V 6 bases, and 6 bases lay outside the gene matches. As DNA, the CDR3 is TGTGCCAGCAGGGGAGCGGGAAGGACAGATACGCAGTATTTT. Protein product: CASRGAGRTDTQYF. Full variable domain (missing parts from reference TRBV25-1 and TRBJ2-3): EADIYQTPRYLVIGTGKKITLECSQTMGHDKMYWYQQDPGMELHLIHYSYGVNSTEKGDLSSESTVSRIRTEHFPLTLESARPSHTSQYLCASRGAGRTDTQYFGPGTRLTVL.

The chain has TRBV15 and TRBJ1-4, with 10 bases fitting TRBD1. V lost 1 base to trimming and J lost 6 bases; unmatched junction nucleotides: 8. The CDR3 contains 17 residues. Germline CDR1 and CDR2: LNHNV and YYDKDF (reference sequence). CDR3 amino acids: CATSRALGGTGDEKLFF. CDR3 nucleotide sequence: TGTGCCACCAGCAGAGCCCTGGGTGGGACAGGGGATGAAAAACTGTTTTTT.

V is TRBV5-1 and J is TRBJ2-5; 8 bases map to TRBD1. This CDR3 has 15 amino acids. The V segment lost 6 bases and the J segment 1 base; nucleotides outside the gene matches: 8. CDR1 is SGHRS, CDR2 YFSETQ, per germline. The CDR3 bases are TGCGCCAGCACCTCTGACAGGGGACGCCAAGAGACCCAGTACTTC. It translates to CASTSDRGRQETQYF.

The rearrangement uses TRBV7-9 and TRBJ2-5; 8 bases line up with TRBD2. This CDR3 has 15 residues. In germline, CDR1 is SEHNR, CDR2 FQNEAQ (reference sequence). The V and J ends lost 5 bases and 5 bases, in that order; junction bases with no gene match: 10. CDR3 sequence: CASSPGTSGKETQYF. The CDR3 DNA is TGTGCCAGCAGCCCAGGCACTAGCGGCAAGGAGACCCAGTACTTC.

The rearrangement links TRBV28 to TRBJ2-1, with D unclear. The CDR3 runs 15 residues. Germline V lookup: CDR1 MDHEN, CDR2 SYDVKM. Trimming removed 5 bases from V and 0 bases from J, with 11 bases in between. This CDR3 reads CASSNRVASYNEQFF. For the CDR3, the DNA is TGTGCCAGCAGTAATCGGGTAGCCTCCTACAATGAGCAGTTCTTC.

This chain uses TRBV10-2 with TRBJ2-7; 8 nucleotides align to TRBD1. The CDR3 sequence is 14 residues long. V lost 6 bases, J lost 6 bases, and 10 bases stayed unmatched. The germline V gene encodes CDR1 WSHSY and CDR2 SAAADI. The CDR3 here is CASSGTGPRSEQYF. The CDR3 nucleotides are TGCGCCAGCAGCGGGACAGGCCCCCGGTCCGAGCAGTACTTC.

The V gene is TRBV5-8, the J gene TRBJ2-7; TRBD2 matches at 12 bases. In germline, CDR1 is SGHTS, CDR2 YDEGEE. The CDR3 totals 16 residues. The J segment lost 2 bases and the V segment lost 4 bases, leaving 7 bases of the junction unmatched. CDR3 coding DNA: TGTGCCAGCAGCGCGACTAGCGGGAGCCTCCCCTACGAGCAGTACTTC. This translates into CASSATSGSLPYEQYF.